This T cell receptor beta chain comes out of a study of T cells in localized non-small cell lung cancer. Overall study findings and caveats: Analysis by sequencing included only one tumor region, so heterogeneity remains possible. Greater blood T cell density accompanied longer overall survival. Median roughly 57 top-100 tumor clones were shared with paired adjacent lung. It was uninvolved adjacent lung that showed the highest T cell clonality, exceeding tumor.

A remark on this clone: Its antigen is not known.

The germline gives CDR1 SQVTM, CDR2 ANQGSEA. This CDR3 contains 13 residues. Trimming took off 4 bases at V and 7 bases at J, with 14 bases between the two ends. The data were produced by immunoSEQ multiplex PCR, yet TCRdb's version contains in-frame clones alone and is incomplete. The table records approximately 67,000 clones, 84% of them present only once. This chain joins TRBV29-1 and TRBJ2-1; unclear D gene. The source of this sequence is an older female donor with stage I lung adenocarcinoma. Sample: peripheral blood, taken before any cancer treatment. The CDR3 spells CSVASGKVNEQFF. DNA of the CDR3: TGCAGCGTTGCGTCGGGCAAGGTAAATGAGCAGTTCTTC.